Following are 31 T cell receptor beta chains from one sample sequenced in a study of molecular identifiers for immune sequencing clone quantification. TCRdb re-derived calls from the PCR reads in MiXCR, one entry per CDR3 protein. There are more than 300,000 distinct CDR3 sequences in the sample; over 20% occur only once, and roughly 0.86% lies in the top ten. Sequencing was performed on naive CD8+ T cells from blood, with Jurkat cell RNA spiked in. Specified subset: FACS-sorted CD8+CD4-CCR7+CD45RA+ naive T cells. The origin of the receptors is a human donor in good health. Some libraries in this study had Jurkat cell RNA spiked in.

This clonotype was seen at least ten times. The chain recombines TRBV28 with TRBJ2-1; TRBD1 matches at 9 bases. The germline V gene has CDR1 MDHEN and CDR2 SYDVKM. V was pared by 5 bases and J by 0 bases, with 14 bases of the junction left unmatched. CDR3 length equals 19 residues. The CDR3 spells CASSLGWTGATISYNEQFF. CDR3 DNA: TGTGCCAGCAGTCTCGGATGGACAGGGGCAACCATCTCCTACAATGAGCAGTTCTTC. The variable domain in full, completed from reference TRBV28 and TRBJ2-1, reads DVKVTQSSRYLVKRTGEKVFLECVQDMDHENMFWYRQDPGLGLRLIYFSYDVKMKEKGDIPEGYSVSREKKERFSLILESASTNQTSMYLCASSLGWTGATISYNEQFFGPGTRLTVL.

The rearrangement links TRBV20-1 to TRBJ2-3; D is possibly TRBD2 (6 bases). The CDR3 runs 16 residues. Between the trimmed V and J ends, which lost 3 bases and 2 bases, there was a span of 18 bases. The germline V gene has CDR1 DFQATT and CDR2 SNEGSKA (reference sequence). DNA for the CDR3: TGCAGTGCTAGCATCGGGTTAGCGGTGATCACAGATACGCAGTATTTT. Its protein product is CSASIGLAVITDTQYF.

A word on this clonotype: Given a much more abundant clone one base away, this may be a read error. The J gene is TRBJ1-1, the V gene TRBV9, with 7 bases matching TRBD1. Germline CDR1 and CDR2: SGDLS and YYNGEE. This CDR3 spans 15 amino acids. The CDR3 spells CASSGQGGLGTEALF. DNA for the CDR3: TGTGCCAGCAGCGGACAGGGTGGGTTGGGAACTGAAGCTCTCTTT.

V is TRBV2 and J is TRBJ2-1; D is uncertain. The CDR3 has 15 amino acids. V was clipped by 0 bases and J by 0 bases, with 6 bases between them. Germline values: CDR1 SNHLY, CDR2 FYNNEI. The CDR3 region has the DNA TGTGCCAGCAGTGAAGCGAGGAGCTCCTACAATGAGCAGTTCTTC. It codes for CASSEARSSYNEQFF.

This clonotype has ten or more counts. The rearrangement uses TRBV25-1 and TRBJ2-7; perhaps TRBD2 as D (5 bases). The CDR3 runs to 15 residues. V was cut by 1 base and J by 2 bases, with 12 bases left in between. Looked up from germline, CDR1 is MGHDK and CDR2 is SYGVNS. The CDR3 sequence is CASSESGLIAYEQYF. The CDR3 coding sequence is TGTGCCAGCAGTGAATCCGGACTTATAGCCTACGAGCAGTACTTC.

The genes are TRBV6-6 and TRBJ2-7, with 9 bases matching TRBD2. Germline CDR1 is MNHNY and CDR2 is SVGAGI (reference sequence). CDR3 length: 12 amino acids. After removal of 7 bases from V and 4 bases from J, the junction contained 2 bases not matched to a gene. CDR3 sequence reads: CASTSGTYEQYF. DNA of the CDR3: TGTGCCAGCACTAGCGGGACTTACGAGCAGTACTTC.

Turning to this clonotype: One base away lies a much larger clone, so this may be a sequencing read error. The chain couples TRBV5-6 to TRBJ1-6; D gene ambiguous. Germline CDR1 SGHDT, CDR2 YYEEEE. The CDR3 sequence is 14 residues long. The CDR3 region is CASSLVPDNSPPHF. The DNA for the CDR3 is TGTGCCAGCAGCTTGGTGCCGGATAATTCACCCCCCCACTTT.

As regards this clonotype: A much larger clone lies one base from this, so it may be a read error. V gene TRBV6-5 combines with J gene TRBJ2-7; 8 bases map to TRBD1. The CDR3 length is 14 residues. Germline CDR1 reads MNHEY; CDR2 reads SVGAGI. The CDR3 spells CAGSYRGQGYEQYF. The DNA for the CDR3 is TGTGCCGGCAGTTACCGCGGACAGGGCTACGAGCAGTACTTC.

This clonotype has at least ten counts. J is TRBJ2-7 and V is TRBV24-1; D may be TRBD2 (5 bases). The CDR3 loop spans 12 amino acids. The germline gives CDR1 KGHDR, CDR2 SFDVKD. V was pared by 5 bases and J by 12 bases, with 16 bases between. As DNA, the CDR3 is TGTGCCACCAGTGGACTTCTCGGAGGAAGGTACTTC. Its protein is CATSGLLGGRYF.

At least ten counts were recorded for this clonotype. This rearrangement joins TRBV9 to TRBJ2-3; D ambiguous. The CDR3 runs 15 residues. V was shortened by 3 bases and J by 0 bases, with 11 bases between the two germline ends. Germline CDR1 is SGDLS and CDR2 is YYNGEE. In nucleotides, the CDR3 is TGTGCCAGCAGCGAAGACGGCACTAGCACAGATACGCAGTATTTT. It is translated as CASSEDGTSTDTQYF.

Regarding this clonotype: A read error may be the cause here, since a much bigger clone is one base away. The CDR3 does not close with the conserved phenylalanine or tryptophan, likely indicating a read error. The V and J genes are TRBV19 and TRBJ2-1; D might be TRBD2 (5 bases). Looked up from germline, CDR1 is LNHDA and CDR2 is SQIVND (reference sequence). With 11 bases removed from V and 7 bases from J, the gap between germline ends came to 12 bases. The CDR3 length is 11 residues. This CDR3 is CASSHTNEQFS. CDR3 nucleotide sequence: TGTGCCTCTAGCCATACGAATGAGCAGTTCTCC.

This clonotype was observed many times. V gene TRBV7-2 combines with J gene TRBJ1-1; D remains unclear. Germline CDR1 is SGHTA and CDR2 is FQGNSA. The CDR3 consists of 12 residues. V lost 2 bases to trimming and J lost 11 bases, with 12 bases between them. The CDR3 loop reads CASSLTGESAFF. As DNA, the CDR3 is TGTGCCAGCAGCTTAACGGGAGAATCGGCTTTCTTT.

This clonotype came up many times. This chain uses TRBV12-3 or TRBV12-4 with TRBJ2-5, with D possibly TRBD2 on 5 matching bases. The ends were cut back, 6 bases at V and 2 bases at J, with 10 bases in the middle. This CDR3 has 13 amino acids. CDR3 in amino acids: CASRRAFQETQYF. The CDR3 DNA reads as TGTGCCAGCAGGAGGGCCTTTCAAGAGACCCAGTACTTC.

Many counts were recorded for this clonotype. V and J are TRBV6-5 and TRBJ2-7; D unclear. The CDR3 spans 14 residues. Germline assignment: CDR1 MNHEY and CDR2 SVGAGI. Trimming took off 6 bases at V and 3 bases at J, with 15 bases between the two ends. The CDR3 DNA reads TGTGCCAGCAGCCTTTCGCCCCCCTACTACGAGCAGTACTTC. Translating it yields CASSLSPPYYEQYF.

This clonotype was detected ten times or more. The chain couples TRBV13 to TRBJ2-1; possible D gene TRBD1, 6 bases. CDR3 length equals 16 residues. V was cut by 7 bases and J by 0 bases, with 16 bases left in between. The germline V gene has CDR1 PRHDT and CDR2 FYEKMQ (reference sequence). The CDR3 spells CASNLRQDSSYNEQFF. The CDR3 coding sequence is TGTGCCAGCAACCTGAGGCAGGACAGCTCCTACAATGAGCAGTTCTTC.

With respect to this clonotype: A much larger clone sits a single nucleotide away, making a read error possible. The gene calls are TRBV5-4 and TRBJ1-2; possible D gene TRBD1, 6 bases. V dropped 0 bases and J dropped 7 bases, with 16 bases sitting between them. Per germline, CDR1 SGHNT and CDR2 YYREEE (reference sequence). The CDR3 runs to 15 residues. The CDR3 reads CASSLERQALSGYTF. CDR3 bases: TGTGCCAGCAGCTTGGAGAGACAGGCACTGAGTGGCTACACCTTC.

Remarks on this clonotype: One base away lies a much larger clone, so this may be a sequencing read error. The rearrangement links TRBV7-9 to TRBJ2-5; 7 bases map to TRBD1. The CDR3 sequence is 15 residues long. The germline gives CDR1 SEHNR, CDR2 FQNEAQ (reference sequence). CDR3 DNA sequence: TGTGCCAGCAGCTTAGCACCGCAGGGGGAAGAGACCCGGTACTTC. As protein: CASSLAPQGEETRYF.

This clonotype was seen more than once but under ten times. J is TRBJ1-4 and V is TRBV19; 8 nucleotides line up with TRBD1. Germline values: CDR1 LNHDA, CDR2 SQIVND (reference sequence). The V segment lost 5 bases and the J segment 3 bases; nucleotides outside the gene matches: 11. The CDR3 loop spans 17 amino acids. The CDR3, as DNA: TGTGCCAGTAGTGATTTTGGCAGGGGGCTGTCTAATGAAAAACTGTTTTTT. Residues: CASSDFGRGLSNEKLFF.

In its sample, this clonotype was seen many times. V usage is TRBV7-9 and J usage is TRBJ2-5; 9 bases fit TRBD2. J was trimmed by 6 bases and V by 4 bases; bases with no gene match: 9. The CDR3 spans 15 residues. Germline assignment: CDR1 SEHNR and CDR2 FQNEAQ (reference sequence). The CDR3: CASSYGTLAGKTQYF. CDR3 bases: TGTGCCAGCAGCTATGGGACCCTAGCGGGGAAGACCCAGTACTTC.

This clonotype has a count of ten or more. The J gene is TRBJ2-7, the V gene TRBV7-9; perhaps TRBD2 as D (5 bases). The germline V gene has CDR1 SEHNR and CDR2 FQNEAQ (reference sequence). CDR3 length: 13 amino acids. The ends were cut back, 5 bases at V and 3 bases at J, with 11 bases in the middle. The CDR3 protein is CASSAGVFYEQYF. CDR3 DNA: TGTGCCAGCAGCGCCGGGGTTTTCTACGAGCAGTACTTC.

About this clonotype: A read error may explain this, as a much larger clone is one base away. This chain uses TRBV6-5 with TRBJ2-7, with D maybe TRBD2 (6 bases). Germline CDR1 and CDR2: MNHEY and SVGAGI. The CDR3 is 13 amino acids. Trimming cost V 6 bases and J 9 bases, with 18 bases left between them. The CDR3 DNA reads as TGTGCCAGCAGCCTCTCGGGACTGTCTAGGCAGTACTTC. This encodes CASSLSGLSRQYF.

This clonotype was detected many times. The V call is TRBV28, the J call TRBJ1-1; no reliable D call. The V and J ends lost 8 bases and 5 bases respectively, with 12 bases between them. Germline CDR1 is MDHEN and CDR2 is SYDVKM. The CDR3 is made up of 12 amino acids. The CDR3 DNA follows: TGTGCCAGCGGACTCGGGGTTACTGAAGCTTTCTTT. It encodes CASGLGVTEAFF. The entire variable domain, with the rest obtained from reference TRBV28 and TRBJ1-1, is as follows: DVKVTQSSRYLVKRTGEKVFLECVQDMDHENMFWYRQDPGLGLRLIYFSYDVKMKEKGDIPEGYSVSREKKERFSLILESASTNQTSMYLCASGLGVTEAFFGQGTRLTVV.

The gene calls are TRBV7-9 and TRBJ2-7; 9 nucleotides align to TRBD1. With 4 bases clipped from V and 6 bases from J, the junction kept 19 bases outside the gene matches. CDR3 length: 18 amino acids. Germline-derived CDR1 and CDR2 are SEHNR and FQNEAQ (reference sequence). As DNA, the CDR3 is TGTGCCAGCAGCTACCAGCTCTACGGACAGGGGCTTGGGATCGAGCAGTACTTC. Its translation is CASSYQLYGQGLGIEQYF.

This clonotype was recorded a few times. The V call is TRBV6-2 or TRBV6-3, the J call TRBJ2-2; 10 positions match TRBD2. The CDR3 consists of 16 residues. J gave up 1 base and V 5 bases, and 4 bases lay outside the gene matches. Germline V gene sequence: CDR1 MNHEY, CDR2 SVGEGT. The chain's CDR3 is CASSTRLAGNTGELFF. The CDR3 DNA reads as TGTGCCAGCAGTACACGACTAGCGGGGAACACCGGGGAGCTGTTTTTT.

The chain combines TRBV4-1 with TRBJ1-5; 8 positions agree with TRBD1. Per germline, CDR1 MGHRA and CDR2 YSYEKL. Trimming took 2 bases from V and 1 from J; bases not matched to a gene: 1. The CDR3 is made up of 15 amino acids. The CDR3: CASSQQGASNQPQHF. The CDR3 bases are TGCGCCAGCAGCCAACAGGGGGCCAGCAATCAGCCCCAGCATTTT.

This clonotype was recorded only once. The rearrangement links TRBV10-3 to TRBJ2-7; D possibly corresponds to TRBD1 (5 bases). The CDR3 runs to 16 residues. CDR1 ENHRY and CDR2 SYGVKD come from the germline V gene. V lost 3 bases and J lost 2, with 17 bases in between. The CDR3 DNA reads TGTGCCATCAGTGATCCCGACAGAGGTGACCCCTACGAGCAGTACTTC. Translating it yields CAISDPDRGDPYEQYF.

This clonotype was counted only a few times. This chain uses TRBV3-1 with TRBJ2-7, with D perhaps TRBD1 (6 bases). V was trimmed by 4 bases and J by 4 bases, leaving 17 bases between them. Looked up from germline, CDR1 is LGHDT and CDR2 is YNNKEL (reference sequence). There are 15 residues in the CDR3. For the CDR3, the DNA is TGTGCCAGCAGCCCGTACGAACAGGGTTCTTACGAGCAGTACTTC. Amino acid sequence: CASSPYEQGSYEQYF.

Concerning this clonotype: Given a much more abundant clone one base away, this may be a read error. This chain uses TRBV12-3 or TRBV12-4 with TRBJ1-5; no clear D. The CDR3 extends over 15 amino acids. CDR3 nucleotide sequence: TGTGCCGGCAGCCCCGGCGAGGAGAGCAATCAGCCCCAGCATTTT. It encodes CAGSPGEESNQPQHF.

This clonotype was counted many times. The chain is built from TRBV28 and TRBJ1-4, with D unresolved. CDR3 length: 12 amino acids. V was pared by 1 base and J by 7 bases, with 4 bases between. From germline, CDR1 is MDHEN and CDR2 SYDVKM. The CDR3 sequence is CASSLLGEKLFF. CDR3 nucleotides: TGTGCCAGCAGTTTATTGGGTGAAAAACTGTTTTTT. Variable domain in full (rest from reference TRBV28 and TRBJ1-4): DVKVTQSSRYLVKRTGEKVFLECVQDMDHENMFWYRQDPGLGLRLIYFSYDVKMKEKGDIPEGYSVSREKKERFSLILESASTNQTSMYLCASSLLGEKLFFGSGTQLSVL.

A remark on this clonotype: This may arise from a read error, as a much more abundant clone is one base away. Since no conserved phenylalanine or tryptophan closes the CDR3, a read error is the likely cause. The chain couples TRBV6-5 to TRBJ1-1, with 7 bases matching TRBD1. The V gene's germline CDR1 is MNHEY and CDR2 SVGAGI. This CDR3 is built from 13 residues. Trimming at V came to 5 bases and at J to 1 base, leaving 1 base not matched to a gene. The CDR3 loop reads CASSRDRNTEAFL. The CDR3 coding sequence is TGTGCCAGCAGTAGGGACAGGAACACTGAAGCTTTCCTT.

This clonotype came up many times. This chain uses TRBV9 with TRBJ1-1; D perhaps matches TRBD1 (6 bases). V dropped 4 bases and J dropped 1 base, with 14 bases sitting between them. Per germline, CDR1 SGDLS and CDR2 YYNGEE. The CDR3 covers 15 residues. CDR3 coding DNA: TGTGCCAGCAGCCCCATCGGGACACCGAACACTGAAGCTTTCTTT. Residues: CASSPIGTPNTEAFF.